These 4 T cell receptor beta chains came from one sample sequenced in a study of T cells in Graves' hyperthyroidism and ophthalmopathy. There were TCR beta CDR3 regions amplified from RNA transcripts. With the HTBI primer set, the TCR CDR3 went through a first round of RT-PCR. Each CDR3 protein is one row after TCRdb ran MiXCR on the multiplex PCR reads. The sample gives a few hundred thousand distinct CDR3 sequences, about 13% of which show up once; approximately 35% is in the top ten. Sequencing was carried out using blood. These TCRs come from a woman aged 40 to 55 with Graves' ophthalmopathy.

The rearrangement uses TRBV29-1 and TRBJ2-7; TRBD2 matches at 8 bases. The CDR3 covers 15 residues. The ends lost 2 bases at V and 4 bases at J; junction bases unmatched: 10. Germline V lookup: CDR1 SQVTM, CDR2 ANQGSEA. CDR3 residues: CSVESHSGEGYEQYF. In DNA form, the CDR3 reads TGCAGCGTTGAATCTCATAGCGGGGAGGGTTACGAGCAGTACTTC.

The rearrangement links TRBV7-2 to TRBJ1-1; TRBD1 aligns across 9 bases. The length of the CDR3 is 15 residues. In germline, CDR1 is SGHTA, CDR2 FQGNSA. J gave up 2 bases and V 1 base, and 2 bases lay outside the gene matches. The CDR3 DNA follows: TGTGCCAGCAGCTTAGGGGACAGGGTTAACACTGAAGCTTTCTTT. Protein: CASSLGDRVNTEAFF.

This clonotype appeared many times. The chain uses TRBV11-2 and TRBJ2-5; D is perhaps TRBD2 (6 bases). V was clipped by 0 bases and J by 4 bases, with 12 bases between them. The length of the CDR3 is 15 residues. Germline V gene lookup returns CDR1 SGHAT and CDR2 FQNNGV. The CDR3 DNA reads as TGTGCCAGCAGCTTAGATACACGGCGGGGAGAGACCCAGTACTTC. Translation gives CASSLDTRRGETQYF.

The chain carries TRBV20-1 and TRBJ2-3, with unresolved D. The CDR3 has 13 amino acids. Between the trimmed V and J ends, which lost 3 bases and 7 bases, there was a span of 14 bases. Germline CDR1 DFQATT, CDR2 SNEGSKA (reference sequence). The CDR3 loop is CSARVSMGHTQYF. Here the CDR3 DNA reads TGCAGTGCTAGGGTGTCTATGGGCCATACGCAGTATTTT.